This T cell receptor (beta chain) is from a study of post-analysis software for immune sequencing data. Across the whole study: Disease trajectories encompassed relapsing-remitting, secondary progressive and progressive-relapsing multiple sclerosis. Study results and limitations: TRBV5-6, TRBV5-1 and TRBV20-1 were among 4 or 5 TRBV segments more frequent in patients than controls. Significantly lower normalized Chao1 diversity was seen in multiple sclerosis patients than in controls.

Turning to this clonotype: Its cognate antigen is unknown.

This CDR3 contains 14 residues. The germline V gene has CDR1 DFQATT and CDR2 SNEGSKA (reference sequence). The TCR beta cDNA libraries contained unique molecular identifiers. TCRdb processed the PCR reads anew with MiXCR; each CDR3 protein has one entry. The data hold 450,000 or so distinct CDR3 sequences, with 40% to 55% observed a single time. The rearrangement links TRBV20-1 to TRBJ2-1; TRBD2 matches at 8 bases. This clonotype originated in a girl between 5 and 17 years old with multiple sclerosis. The sequenced sample was blood. In DNA, the CDR3 is TGCACGATTTCGTCTAGCGGGTCCCACAATGAGCAGTTCTTC. As protein: CTISSSGSHNEQFF.